This T cell receptor (beta chain) was sequenced during a study of blood T cell repertoires in COVID-19. Study-level information: The cDNA or gDNA used as material had been derived from T cells, B-cell-depleted T cells, or PBMCs.

Germline assignment: CDR1 MNHEY and CDR2 SMNVEV (reference sequence). The CDR3 sequence is 17 residues long. J was trimmed by 2 bases and V by 4 bases; bases with no gene match: 13. Authors' processing steps: Counts of nucleated cells, estimated from reference gene primer amplification, were obtained. Here immunoSEQ multiplex PCR was the method, and the copy in TCRdb shows in-frame clones only, minus some. The DNA gave D and trimming, while V, J and clone size come from that table. The sample gives around 220,000 clones, about nine tenths of which show up once; 6% to 7% is in the top ten. Across 24 US areas, participants ranged in age from about 18 to 90 years. Clinical histories supplied by participants themselves formed the basis of cohort assignment.

The clonotype was recovered from a woman aged 25 to 45 with acute COVID-19. V and J are TRBV27 and TRBJ2-5, with TRBD1 matching 7 bases. Sample: PBMCs or T cells enriched from blood (not recorded which). The CDR3 DNA sequence: TGTGCCAGCAGTTCTTCTCGGACAGGAAAGATACAAGAGACCCAGTACTTC. Amino acids: CASSSSRTGKIQETQYF.